These 7 T cell receptor beta chains originate from one sample sequenced in a study of early T cells in non-severe SARS-CoV-2 infection. TCRdb called the 5' RACE reads again in MiXCR, with one record for every CDR3 protein. The sample comprises about 40,000 distinct CDR3 sequences, roughly 6.2% of which are singletons, and about 8.3% rests with the top ten. This material consisted of whole blood, taken at baseline. These receptors all stem from an adult who was a healthcare worker with PCR-confirmed SARS-CoV-2 infection or an uninfected control (not recorded which).

V and J are TRBV9 and TRBJ1-6; D call uncertain. CDR3 size: 15 residues. Per the germline V gene, CDR1 is SGDLS and CDR2 is YYNGEE. The V end lost 3 bases, the J end lost 5 bases, and 12 bases lay between the germline ends. CDR3 DNA: TGTGCCAGCAGCGAAAGATATCCCGATAATTCACCCCTCCACTTT. Translated: CASSERYPDNSPLHF.

There are many counts of this clonotype. The rearrangement links TRBV7-9 to TRBJ2-7; TRBD1 agrees at 9 bases. Per the germline V gene, CDR1 is SEHNR and CDR2 is FQNEAQ (reference sequence). Trimming took 5 bases from V and 4 from J; bases not matched to a gene: 9. This CDR3 is 15 amino acids long. The CDR3 nucleotides read TGTGCCAGCAGCCCTCTGACAGGGGGGCTTTACGAGCAGTACTTC. Its protein product is CASSPLTGGLYEQYF.

This clonotype occurred many times. V is TRBV18 and J is TRBJ2-3; D is unresolved. CDR3 size: 17 residues. The germline V gene has CDR1 KGHSH and CDR2 LQKENI. V was trimmed by 6 bases and J by 0 bases, leaving 19 bases between them. Here the CDR3 DNA reads TGTGCCAGCTCGGATACGCCCTGGCGCCCTAGCACAGATACGCAGTATTTT. Translation: CASSDTPWRPSTDTQYF.

The chain employs TRBV19 and TRBJ1-4, with D possibly being TRBD1 (5 bases). V lost 5 bases and J 6 bases, leaving 10 bases between the germline ends. Germline V lookup: CDR1 LNHDA, CDR2 SQIVND (reference sequence). This CDR3 contains 13 residues. The CDR3 nucleotides read TGTGCCAGTAGTGGGACGGGAGATGAAAAACTGTTTTTT. Protein sequence: CASSGTGDEKLFF.

The chain links TRBV7-9 to TRBJ2-7, with 8 bases lining up with TRBD1. Losses at the gene ends were 5 bases for V and 4 bases for J; bases not matched to a gene: 4. The germline V gene encodes CDR1 SEHNR and CDR2 FQNEAQ (reference sequence). This CDR3 is built from 13 residues. In nucleotides, the CDR3 is TGTGCCAGCAGCACAGGGGGAGCGTACGAGCAGTACTTC. This encodes CASSTGGAYEQYF.

The gene calls are TRBV18 and TRBJ2-2, with TRBD1 identical over 9 bases. V shed 5 bases and J 1 base; nucleotides not matched to a gene: 8. Germline assignment: CDR1 KGHSH and CDR2 LQKENI. The CDR3 consists of 17 residues. CDR3 amino acids: CASSSLTGGLNTGELFF. CDR3 in DNA: TGTGCCAGCTCATCTCTTACAGGGGGCCTGAACACCGGGGAGCTGTTTTTT.

In this sample, this clonotype turned up many times. The chain joins TRBV11-3 to TRBJ1-5; D is perhaps TRBD1 (5 bases). Trimming shortened V by 8 bases and J by 6 bases, and 23 bases separated the two germline ends. The CDR3 covers 16 residues. Germline lookup yields CDR1 SGHNT and CDR2 YENEEA. The CDR3 bases are TGTGCCAGCGATCCCCCCACGGTGGGGGTAAGTCAGCCCCAGCATTTT. Translated: CASDPPTVGVSQPQHF.